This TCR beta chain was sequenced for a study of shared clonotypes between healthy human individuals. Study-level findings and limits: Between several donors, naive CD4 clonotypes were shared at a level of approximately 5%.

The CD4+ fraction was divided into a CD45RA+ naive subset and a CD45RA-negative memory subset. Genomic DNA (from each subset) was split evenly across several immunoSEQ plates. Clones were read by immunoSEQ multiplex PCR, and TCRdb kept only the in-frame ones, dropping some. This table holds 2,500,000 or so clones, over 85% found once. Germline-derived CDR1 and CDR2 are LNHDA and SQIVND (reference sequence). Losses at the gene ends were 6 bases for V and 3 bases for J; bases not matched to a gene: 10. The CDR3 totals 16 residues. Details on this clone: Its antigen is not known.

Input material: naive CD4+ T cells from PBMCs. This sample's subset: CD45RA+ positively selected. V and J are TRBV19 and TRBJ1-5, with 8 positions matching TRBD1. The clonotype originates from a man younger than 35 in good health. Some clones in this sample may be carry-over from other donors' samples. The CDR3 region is CASRQPQGANNQPQHF. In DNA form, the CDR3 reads TGTGCCAGTAGACAACCTCAGGGGGCCAACAATCAGCCCCAGCATTTT.